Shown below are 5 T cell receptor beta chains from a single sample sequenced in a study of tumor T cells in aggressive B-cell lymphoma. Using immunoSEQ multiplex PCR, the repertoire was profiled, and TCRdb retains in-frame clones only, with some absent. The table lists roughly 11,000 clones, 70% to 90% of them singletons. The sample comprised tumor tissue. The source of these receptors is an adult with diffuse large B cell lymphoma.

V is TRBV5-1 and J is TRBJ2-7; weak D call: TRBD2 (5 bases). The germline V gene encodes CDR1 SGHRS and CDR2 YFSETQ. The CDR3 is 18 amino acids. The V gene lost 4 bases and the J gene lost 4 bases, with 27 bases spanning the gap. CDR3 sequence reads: CASSQEPISSGLLYEQYF. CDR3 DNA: TGCGCCAGCAGCCAGGAACCAATTAGCTCTGGACTCCTATACGAGCAGTACTTC. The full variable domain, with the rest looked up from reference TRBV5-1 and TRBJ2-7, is KAGVTQTPRYLIKTRGQQVTLSCSPISGHRSVSWYQQTPGQGLQFLFEYFSETQRNKGNFPGRFSGRQFSNSRSEMNVSTLELGDSALYLCASSQEPISSGLLYEQYFGPGTRLTVT.

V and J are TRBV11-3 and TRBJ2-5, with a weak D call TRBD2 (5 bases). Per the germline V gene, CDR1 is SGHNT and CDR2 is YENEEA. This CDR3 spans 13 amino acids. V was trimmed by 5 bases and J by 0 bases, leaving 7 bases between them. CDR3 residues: CASSPGNQETQYF. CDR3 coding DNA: TGTGCCAGCAGCCCGGGGAACCAAGAGACCCAGTACTTC.

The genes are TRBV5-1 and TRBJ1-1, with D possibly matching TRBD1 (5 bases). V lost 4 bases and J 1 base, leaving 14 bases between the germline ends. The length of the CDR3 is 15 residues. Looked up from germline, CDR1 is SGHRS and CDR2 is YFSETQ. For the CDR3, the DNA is TGCGCCAGCAGCCCCTTCCGGGGGGGGAACACTGAAGCTTTCTTT. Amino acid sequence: CASSPFRGGNTEAFF.

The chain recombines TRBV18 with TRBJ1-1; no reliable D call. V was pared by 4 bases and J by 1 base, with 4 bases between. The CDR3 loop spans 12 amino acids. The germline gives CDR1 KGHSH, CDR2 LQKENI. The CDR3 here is CASSRRNTEAFF. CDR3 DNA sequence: TGTGCCAGCTCACGGAGGAACACTGAAGCTTTCTTT.

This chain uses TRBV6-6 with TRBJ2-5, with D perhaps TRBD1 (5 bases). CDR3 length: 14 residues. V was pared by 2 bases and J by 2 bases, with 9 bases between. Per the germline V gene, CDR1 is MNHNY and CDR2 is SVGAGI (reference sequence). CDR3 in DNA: TGTGCCAGCAGTTACAGATCAGGGCAAGAGACCCAGTACTTC. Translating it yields CASSYRSGQETQYF.